The rows below give T cell receptor beta chains drawn from one sample of a study of shared clonotypes between healthy human individuals. TCRdb's table, derived via immunoSEQ multiplex PCR, lists solely in-frame clones and lacks some. Here the sample spans more than 2 million clones, just under 95% being singletons. Sequencing was performed on naive CD8+ T cells from PBMCs. The receptors were sampled from a man between 18 and 29 years old in good health. Some clones in this sample may be carry-over from other donors' samples. Both conserved end residues are part of each CDR3. D genes are given only for firm matches. Size is omitted from some rows. Given values are once, few, many or a class for expanded clones.

size	D	V	J	DNA	CDR3
.	.	TRBV27	TRBJ1-5	TGTGCCAGCAGTTTTTCTGGACTTCATCAGCCCCAGCATTTT	CASSFSGLHQPQHF
.	.	TRBV27	TRBJ1-5	TGTGCCAGCAGTTTAGGGCTATACAATCAGCCCCAGCATTTT	CASSLGLYNQPQHF
.	TRBD1	TRBV7-9	TRBJ2-1	TGTGCCAGCAGCCCCAGGGACAGGGGCTACAATGAGCAGTTCTTC	CASSPRDRGYNEQFF
.	.	TRBV28	TRBJ1-6	TGTGCCAGCAGTTCGTTTGTGGGATCACCCCTCCACTTT	CASSSFVGSPLHF
few	.	TRBV12-5	TRBJ1-1	TGTGCTAGTGGTTTGGTACACGGATCAGAAGCTTTCTTT	CASGLVHGSEAFF
.	.	TRBV9	TRBJ1-5	TGTGCCAGCAGCGATCGAGACGACCGGACCCCGATTGGGGGCAATCAGCCCCAGCATTTT	CASSDRDDRTPIGGNQPQHF
.	TRBD1	TRBV7-2	TRBJ1-2	TGTGCCAGCAGCCCAAGGACAGGGTTAATAGATGGCTACACCTTC	CASSPRTGLIDGYTF
.	.	TRBV4-1	TRBJ2-1	TGCGCCAGCAGCCAACCCCAGGTTTACGAGGGTGAGCAGTTCTTC	CASSQPQVYEGEQFF
.	.	TRBV7-9	TRBJ1-1	TGTGCCAGCAGCTCCAAATCGGCCAGTCTCGGCACTGAAGCTTTCTTT	CASSSKSASLGTEAFF
.	TRBD1	TRBV11-1	TRBJ2-1	TGTGCCAGCAGCACCGGGACAGGGTCTGCCGGTGAGCAGTTCTTC	CASSTGTGSAGEQFF
.	TRBD1	TRBV27	TRBJ2-1	TGTGCCAGCAGTTTATCAGGACAGGGGGGGTACAATGAGCAGTTCTTC	CASSLSGQGGYNEQFF
once	.	TRBV27	TRBJ2-1	TGTGCCAGCAGTTTAACAGACTACAATGAGCAGTTCTTC	CASSLTDYNEQFF
once	TRBD2	TRBV29-1	TRBJ2-7	TGCAGCGTAGGGACTAGCGGGAGCGAGCAGTACTTC	CSVGTSGSEQYF
.	.	TRBV28	TRBJ2-7	TGTGCCAGCAGTTTAAACATCGGGGTCCCCACCTCCTACGAGCAGTACTTC	CASSLNIGVPTSYEQYF
.	.	TRBV16	TRBJ2-1	TGTGCCAGCAGCCCGCGAGGGGTTACGGATGAGCAGTTCTTC	CASSPRGVTDEQFF
.	.	TRBV19	TRBJ1-1	TGTGCCAGTAGTACCTACCCGGGACAACCGAACACTGAAGCTTTCTTT	CASSTYPGQPNTEAFF
few	.	TRBV27	TRBJ1-2	TGTGCCAGCAGTTTAGAAGGGCAGGGTAGCGGCTACACCTTC	CASSLEGQGSGYTF
.	TRBD2	TRBV10-3	TRBJ2-2	TGTGCCATCAGTGGCGCGGGAGGGCCCGGGGAGCTGTTTTTT	CAISGAGGPGELFF
.	TRBD1	TRBV4-1	TRBJ2-5	TGCGCCAGCAGCCAATTGGGGACAGGGGGGACCCAGTACTTC	CASSQLGTGGTQYF
once	.	TRBV4-2	TRBJ2-7	TGTGCCAGCAGCCAAGAATCAGGGACCTACGAGCAGTACTTC	CASSQESGTYEQYF
.	.	TRBV6-5	TRBJ2-1	TGTGCCACGGGTCCTTACAATGAGCAGTTCTTC	CATGPYNEQFF
.	.	TRBV19	TRBJ2-2	TGTGCCAGTAGTATAAGGGGCCCCGGGGAGCTGTTTTTT	CASSIRGPGELFF
.	.	TRBV19	TRBJ2-1	TGTGCCAGTAGTTTGGACGAGGAGAGCTCCTACAATGAGCAGTTCTTC	CASSLDEESSYNEQFF
.	TRBD1	TRBV25-1	TRBJ1-4	TGTGCCAGCAGTGAAGACAGGGTCGATGAAAAACTGTTTTTT	CASSEDRVDEKLFF
.	.	TRBV6-5	TRBJ2-1	TGTGCCAGCAGTCCTTCGCGGTACAATGAGCAGTTCTTC	CASSPSRYNEQFF
.	.	TRBV10-2	TRBJ1-5	TGCGCCAGCAGTGAGGTTCAGGTCCGCAATCAGCCCCAGCATTTT	CASSEVQVRNQPQHF
.	TRBD1	TRBV2	TRBJ2-7	TGTGCCAGCAGTGAGGCCAGGGGGTCCAGCTACGAGCAGTACTTC	CASSEARGSSYEQYF
.	.	TRBV30	TRBJ2-7	TGTGCCTGGGGGGGTAATTTAGTATACGAGCAGTACTTC	CAWGGNLVYEQYF
.	.	TRBV13	TRBJ1-4	TGTGCCAGCACCGAGGGGCCCAATCCTGGGGATGAAAAACTGTTTTTT	CASTEGPNPGDEKLFF
.	.	TRBV19	TRBJ2-7	TGTGCCAGTAGTATGACTGGAGGGCAACACGAGCAGTACTTC	CASSMTGGQHEQYF
.	TRBD2	TRBV4-3	TRBJ2-5	TGCGCCAGCAGCCAAGATACCCAGCGGGAGGTAATTTCGGGGGAGACCCAGTACTTC	CASSQDTQREVISGETQYF
.	.	TRBV5-6	TRBJ2-1	TGTGCCAGCAGCCTGACTAGTTACAATGAGCAGTTCTTC	CASSLTSYNEQFF
.	.	TRBV6-1	TRBJ1-1	TGTGCCAGCAGTGAATGGTGGGTTGCTGAAGCTTTCTTT	CASSEWWVAEAFF
.	.	TRBV11-2	TRBJ2-1	TGTGCCAGCAGCTTACGAGTTATTGGGGGCGACAGAGCCTACAATGAGCAGTTCTTC	CASSLRVIGGDRAYNEQFF
.	.	TRBV7-9	TRBJ1-1	TGTGCCAGCAGCCCCGTGGACACTGAAGCTTTCTTT	CASSPVDTEAFF
.	.	TRBV19	TRBJ1-5	TGTGCCAGTAGTTTCGGGGGACCCCAGCATTTT	CASSFGGPQHF
.	.	TRBV6-6	TRBJ2-1	TGTGCCAGCAGTTACTCCCATGAGCAGTTCTTC	CASSYSHEQFF
.	TRBD1	TRBV13	TRBJ2-2	TGTGCCAGCACCTGGGGACAGACCGGGGAGCTGTTTTTT	CASTWGQTGELFF
.	TRBD2	TRBV19	TRBJ2-1	TGTGCCAGTAGTATACTAGCGGGAGTTTTAGGCTCCTACAATGAGCAGTTCTTC	CASSILAGVLGSYNEQFF
.	.	TRBV4-1	TRBJ2-7	TGCGCCAGCAGCTCAGGCAGCGTCGGGGGCTACGAGCAGTACTTC	CASSSGSVGGYEQYF
.	TRBD1	TRBV25-1	TRBJ2-7	TGTGCCAGCAGTGTGACAGGGTCACAAGAGCAGTACTTC	CASSVTGSQEQYF
.	.	TRBV7-9	TRBJ2-7	TGTGCCAGCAGCTCCGCTGGAACCTCCTACGAGCAGTACTTC	CASSSAGTSYEQYF
.	.	TRBV10-3	TRBJ2-1	TGTGCCATCTGGACTGGCGATTCCTACAATGAGCAGTTCTTC	CAIWTGDSYNEQFF
.	.	TRBV30	TRBJ2-1	TGTGCCTGGAGTGTAGACACTTACAATGAGCAGTTCTTC	CAWSVDTYNEQFF
.	TRBD1	TRBV29-1	TRBJ1-3	TGCAGCGCCAGCGAGGCGACAGGGGGAAACACCATATATTTT	CSASEATGGNTIYF
.	TRBD2	TRBV7-9	TRBJ2-7	TGTGCCAGCAGCTCCAGCGGGAGTGGTTACGAGCAGTACTTC	CASSSSGSGYEQYF
.	TRBD1	TRBV27	TRBJ1-1	TGTGCCAGCAGTCTCAGCAGGGGGGGGAACACTGAAGCTTTCTTT	CASSLSRGGNTEAFF
.	.	TRBV11-2	TRBJ2-5	TGTGCCAGCAGCCTCCAAGAGACCCAGTACTTC	CASSLQETQYF
.	TRBD1	TRBV12-5	TRBJ1-2	TGTGCTAGTGGTTTGGTCTACCAAACAACAGGGGAAGCTAGCGGCTACACCTTC	CASGLVYQTTGEASGYTF
.	.	TRBV28	TRBJ2-7	TGTGCCAGCAGTTTATTCGTGGATTGGGAGCAGTACTTC	CASSLFVDWEQYF
.	.	TRBV13	TRBJ1-5	TGTGCCAGCAGCGTCGGGGGCTTGGATCAGCCCCAGCATTTT	CASSVGGLDQPQHF
few	.	TRBV14	TRBJ1-5	TGTGCCAGCAGCCACTATAAGGGATCGCCCCAGCATTTT	CASSHYKGSPQHF
.	.	TRBV13	TRBJ2-6	TGTGCCAGCAGCTCGTGGCAGCTGGTCTCTGGGGCCAACGTCCTGACTTTC	CASSSWQLVSGANVLTF
.	TRBD2	TRBV28	TRBJ2-7	TGTGCCGCCAAGCCCTCTTTTGCGGGAGGGCACTACGAGCAGTACTTC	CAAKPSFAGGHYEQYF
.	.	TRBV5-1	TRBJ2-2	TGCGCCAGCAGCTTGGGAGGGCTCCCTGAGGAGGTGTTTTTT	CASSLGGLPEEVFF
.	TRBD1	TRBV19	TRBJ1-1	TGTGCCAGTAGTCGAATCCGGGACAGGGGAACTGAAGCTTTCTTT	CASSRIRDRGTEAFF
.	TRBD1	TRBV7-9	TRBJ2-5	TGTGCCAGCAGCCCCGGAAGGGGCAGGGGGCAGGAGACCCAGTACTTC	CASSPGRGRGQETQYF
.	TRBD1	TRBV7-8	TRBJ2-3	TGTGCCAGCAGCACACGGGACAGGAAGCAACCCACAGATACGCAGTATTTT	CASSTRDRKQPTDTQYF
.	.	TRBV9	TRBJ2-7	TGTGCCAGCAGCGTGGGAACAGCCTACGAGCAGTACTTC	CASSVGTAYEQYF